Below are 28 T cell receptor beta chains sequenced from a single sample in a study of OX40 agonist ivuxolimab in advanced cancers. Profiling relied on immunoSEQ multiplex PCR, and the TCRdb table lists in-frame clones only, not all of them. The sample yields 70,000 or so clones, roughly 81% seen once. Sample: CD4+ or CD8+ T cells sorted from blood, taken in a trial of the OX40 agonist ivuxolimab. All receptors derive from an adult with an advanced solid tumor such as melanoma, head and neck, liver or kidney cancer.

The rearrangement uses TRBV23-1 and TRBJ2-5; 11 nucleotides line up with TRBD2. TRBV23-1 is assigned to the ORF class and has an uncertain function. V gave up 0 bases and J gave up 6 bases; unmatched junction bases: 6. The CDR3 runs to 16 residues. The CDR3 region has the DNA TGCGCCAGCAGTCAATCGACTAGCGGGAAGCATAAGACCCAGTACTTC. This encodes CASSQSTSGKHKTQYF.

This clone was observed once. The CDR3 region is CASSRGGRIYEQYF. The CDR3 DNA reads TGTGCCAGCAGCAGGGGCGGGAGGATATACGAGCAGTACTTC. V gene TRBV6-5 combines with J gene TRBJ2-7; 8 positions agree with TRBD2. The CDR3 is 14 amino acids. J lost 4 bases, V lost 6 bases, and 8 bases had no gene match. In germline, CDR1 is MNHEY, CDR2 SVGAGI.

The chain employs TRBV5-1 and TRBJ2-5, with D uncertain. Germline CDR1 SGHRS, CDR2 YFSETQ. The CDR3 loop spans 16 amino acids. V was pared by 0 bases and J by 2 bases, with 14 bases between. The CDR3 DNA is TGCGCCAGCAGCTTGGGTGGCTCCCAGGTTCAAGAGACCCAGTACTTC. This codes for CASSLGGSQVQETQYF.

The chain uses TRBV7-9 and TRBJ2-3; 9 bases line up with TRBD1. V gave up 4 bases and J gave up 5 bases; unmatched junction bases: 7. CDR1 is SEHNR and CDR2 is FQNEAQ in the germline V gene (reference sequence). This CDR3 is 15 amino acids long. CDR3 loop: CASSSTGGFGDTQYF. The CDR3 nucleotides read TGTGCCAGCAGCTCCACAGGGGGCTTCGGAGATACGCAGTATTTT.

The rearrangement uses TRBV5-1 and TRBJ2-3, with D possibly being TRBD2 (5 bases). The CDR3 is made up of 15 amino acids. Germline loops: CDR1 SGHRS, CDR2 YFSETQ. V was trimmed by 0 bases and J by 0 bases, leaving 8 bases between them. The CDR3 sequence is CASSLDGGSTDTQYF. CDR3 DNA: TGCGCCAGCAGCTTGGATGGCGGGAGCACAGATACGCAGTATTTT.

This chain connects TRBV7-2 to TRBJ2-5; D perhaps matches TRBD1 (5 bases). Trimming stripped 4 bases from V and 5 bases from J, with 14 bases between. This CDR3 region has 14 residues. CDR1 is SGHTA and CDR2 is FQGNSA in the germline V gene. The CDR3 is CASSSRTLLETQYF. The DNA of the CDR3 is TGTGCCAGCAGCTCCCGGACACTGCTGGAGACCCAGTACTTC.

The J gene is TRBJ1-1, the V gene TRBV4-1; 9 bases align to TRBD1. CDR3 length: 18 amino acids. Per germline, CDR1 MGHRA and CDR2 YSYEKL. The V and J ends lost 4 bases and 0 bases, in that order; junction bases with no gene match: 12. CDR3 DNA sequence: TGCGCCAGCAGCCCTCAAGACGGGACAGGGTTGGTGAACACTGAAGCTTTCTTT. This gives the protein CASSPQDGTGLVNTEAFF.

This rearrangement joins TRBV5-1 to TRBJ1-2; D is possibly TRBD1 (6 bases). Germline V lookup: CDR1 SGHRS, CDR2 YFSETQ. The CDR3 consists of 13 residues. Deletions cut 4 bases from V and 5 bases from J, with 12 bases between. The CDR3 sequence: CASSPDSLYGYTF. The CDR3 region has the DNA TGCGCCAGCAGCCCGGACAGCCTATATGGCTACACCTTC.

V is TRBV2 and J is TRBJ2-2; D is uncertain. Germline V CDR1 and CDR2: SNHLY, FYNNEI. V gave up 2 bases and J gave up 0 bases, with 4 bases separating them. This CDR3 region has 14 residues. This CDR3 reads CASSERTNTGELFF. The CDR3 nucleotides are TGTGCCAGCAGTGAACGAACGAACACCGGGGAGCTGTTTTTT.

This clone ranks as large. This chain links TRBV15 with TRBJ2-7; a possible D gene is TRBD2 (6 bases). This CDR3 spans 13 amino acids. The germline gives CDR1 LNHNV, CDR2 YYDKDF (reference sequence). V shed 1 base and J shed 4 bases, with 8 bases lying between them. CDR3 bases: TGTGCCACCAGCAGAGCGGGAGAATACGAGCAGTACTTC. Encoded protein: CATSRAGEYEQYF.

CDR3 sequence (DNA): TGTGCCAGCAGCTTACCTATGAGAGGACAGGGAGATTGGGATACGCAGTATTTT. Its translation is CASSLPMRGQGDWDTQYF. The chain couples TRBV7-2 to TRBJ2-3; TRBD1 matches 8 bases. Germline V gene lookup returns CDR1 SGHTA and CDR2 FQGNSA. CDR3 length: 18 residues. Trimming took 2 bases from V and 6 from J; bases not matched to a gene: 16.

The chain employs TRBV19 and TRBJ1-1; D call uncertain. V shed 7 bases and J shed 1 base, with 10 bases lying between them. CDR3 length: 13 residues. CDR1 LNHDA and CDR2 SQIVND come from the germline V gene (reference sequence). The CDR3 nucleotides read TGTGCCAGTACAGGACTCTCGAACACTGAAGCTTTCTTT. Translated: CASTGLSNTEAFF.

J is TRBJ1-1 and V is TRBV25-1; D is ambiguous. Trimming shortened V by 6 bases and J by 4 bases, and 6 bases separated the two germline ends. The CDR3 sequence is 11 residues long. Germline V gene lookup returns CDR1 MGHDK and CDR2 SYGVNS. The CDR3 region has the DNA TGTGCCAGCAGGTCTAGCACTGAAGCTTTCTTT. Translation gives CASRSSTEAFF.

This chain joins TRBV6-1 and TRBJ1-4; no clear D gene. The germline V gene encodes CDR1 MNHNS and CDR2 SASEGT. The CDR3 runs to 15 residues. Trimming removed 6 bases at V and 6 bases at J, with 17 bases between. The DNA of the CDR3 is TGTGCCAGCAGCCTTATTGGACTGGATTATGAAAAACTGTTTTTT. This translates into CASSLIGLDYEKLFF.

The chain couples TRBV6-6 to TRBJ1-3, with 7 bases that match TRBD1. The ends lost 11 bases at V and 0 bases at J; junction bases unmatched: 4. Looked up from germline, CDR1 is MNHNY and CDR2 is SVGAGI (reference sequence). The CDR3 has 13 amino acids. CDR3 nucleotide sequence: TGTGCCGGGGGACAGAGCTCTGGAAACACCATATATTTT. Translation: CAGGQSSGNTIYF.

This sequence joins TRBV9 and TRBJ2-3, with D perhaps given as TRBD1 or TRBD2 (5 bases each). V dropped 0 bases and J dropped 0 bases, with 14 bases sitting between them. The germline CDR1 and CDR2 sequences are SGDLS and YYNGEE. This CDR3 is built from 17 residues. The CDR3 reads CASSVGRLWGSTDTQYF. CDR3 DNA sequence: TGTGCCAGCAGCGTAGGTCGATTATGGGGGAGCACAGATACGCAGTATTTT. Using reference TRBV9 and TRBJ2-3 for the parts outside the CDR3, the full variable domain is DSGVTQTPKHLITATGQRVTLRCSPRSGDLSVYWYQQSLDQGLQFLIQYYNGEERAKGNILERFSAQQFPDLHSELNLSSLELGDSALYFCASSVGRLWGSTDTQYFGPGTRLTVL.

This clone was recorded a few times. The genes are TRBV28 and TRBJ1-2; D remains ambiguous. The ends were cut back, 1 base at V and 1 base at J, with 1 base in the middle. Germline V CDR1 and CDR2: MDHEN, SYDVKM. The CDR3 runs 12 residues. This chain's CDR3 is CASSLFNYGYTF. In DNA, the CDR3 is TGTGCCAGCAGTTTATTTAACTATGGCTACACCTTC.

The rearrangement joins TRBV11-2 to TRBJ2-5, with a weak D call TRBD2 (5 bases). The CDR3 has 15 residues. Trimming removed 1 base at V and 5 bases at J, with 14 bases between. Germline loops: CDR1 SGHAT, CDR2 FQNNGV. The CDR3 here is CASSLVLAGRETQYF. The CDR3, as DNA: TGTGCCAGCAGCTTAGTTCTTGCGGGTCGCGAGACCCAGTACTTC.

V gene TRBV5-1 combines with J gene TRBJ1-2, with no clear D. Germline V gene sequence: CDR1 SGHRS, CDR2 YFSETQ. The CDR3 length is 14 residues. The V end lost 4 bases, the J end lost 6 bases, and 16 bases lay between the germline ends. The CDR3 nucleotides are TGCGCCAGCAGCCCGGACCGGGATTTGAATGGCTACACCTTC. This gives the protein CASSPDRDLNGYTF.

This clone appeared once. The rearrangement uses TRBV6-1 and TRBJ2-2, with 9 nucleotides matching TRBD1. V lost 4 bases to trimming and J lost 5 bases; unmatched junction nucleotides: 8. The CDR3 length is 16 residues. Germline V gene sequence: CDR1 MNHNS, CDR2 SASEGT. The CDR3 sequence: CASSAQTGGGTGELFF. The DNA of the CDR3 is TGTGCCAGCAGTGCCCAGACAGGGGGAGGTACCGGGGAGCTGTTTTTT.

The chain recombines TRBV5-4 with TRBJ2-1; D is perhaps TRBD1 (6 bases). The germline V and J ends were trimmed by 5 bases and 6 bases, with 21 bases remaining between them. Germline lookup yields CDR1 SGHNT and CDR2 YYREEE (reference sequence). The CDR3 contains 16 residues. CDR3 sequence (DNA): TGTGCCAGCAGTCATTCCAACCTGGGGGCGAGCAATGAGCAGTTCTTC. Translated, it gives CASSHSNLGASNEQFF. Supplemented by reference TRBV5-4 and TRBJ2-1, the full variable domain reads ETGVTQSPTHLIKTRGQQVTLRCSSQSGHNTVSWYQQALGQGPQFIFQYYREEENGRGNFPPRFSGLQFPNYSSELNVNALELDDSALYLCASSHSNLGASNEQFFGPGTRLTVL.

This clone was detected once. A read error may produce the germline difference seen at one junction end. The chain is built from TRBV7-7 and TRBJ2-5; TRBD1 might be the D (7 bases). The CDR3 length is 14 residues. The V gene's germline CDR1 is SSHAT and CDR2 FNYEAQ (reference sequence). CDR3 sequence: CASSPGGTQETQYF. Written as DNA, the CDR3 is TGTGCTAGCAGCCCAGGGGGGACGCAAGAGACCCAGTACTTC.

The chain employs TRBV19 and TRBJ2-5, with 9 nucleotides matching TRBD2. The J segment lost 5 bases and the V segment lost 6 bases, leaving 7 bases of the junction unmatched. CDR1 and CDR2 (germline): LNHDA, SQIVND (reference sequence). The CDR3 consists of 14 residues. The CDR3 coding sequence is TGTGCCAGTAGGTTTAGCGGGAGCACGGAGACCCAGTACTTC. It encodes CASRFSGSTETQYF.

CDR3 protein: CANYLASTDTQYF. The CDR3 region has the DNA TGTGCCAACTACCTAGCGAGCACAGATACGCAGTATTTT. This sequence joins TRBV2 and TRBJ2-3; D is possibly TRBD2 (6 bases). Per germline, CDR1 SNHLY and CDR2 FYNNEI. The CDR3 contains 13 residues. V was shortened by 10 bases and J by 0 bases, with 11 bases between the two germline ends.

The CDR3 nucleotides are TGCGCCAGCAAAATTGAGCGGGAGCGACCAATGTTCTTC. Amino acids: CASKIERERPMFF. The V and J genes are TRBV5-1 and TRBJ2-1; 8 bases line up with TRBD2. Germline CDR1 and CDR2: SGHRS and YFSETQ. This CDR3 comprises 13 residues. J gave up 15 bases and V 6 bases, and 14 bases lay outside the gene matches. The full variable domain, completed using reference TRBV5-1 and TRBJ2-1, is KAGVTQTPRYLIKTRGQQVTLSCSPISGHRSVSWYQQTPGQGLQFLFEYFSETQRNKGNFPGRFSGRQFSNSRSEMNVSTLELGDSALYLCASKIERERPMFFGPGTRLTVL.

J is TRBJ2-1 and V is TRBV11-2; D uncertain. V was pared by 2 bases and J by 0 bases, with 14 bases between. Germline V gives CDR1 SGHAT, CDR2 FQNNGV. The CDR3 contains 17 residues. In DNA, the CDR3 is TGTGCCAGCAGCTTAATATCGTCAAGGGCCTCCTACAATGAGCAGTTCTTC. It translates to CASSLISSRASYNEQFF.

The rearrangement joins TRBV11-2 to TRBJ2-7, with D hard to call. Germline V lookup: CDR1 SGHAT, CDR2 FQNNGV. V gave up 4 bases and J gave up 1 base, with 11 bases separating them. The CDR3 is 14 amino acids. Here the CDR3 reads CASSSLSFSYEQYF. CDR3 coding DNA: TGTGCCAGCAGCTCCCTCAGCTTTTCCTACGAGCAGTACTTC.

J is TRBJ2-7 and V is TRBV7-9; no reliable D call. CDR3 length: 15 amino acids. The germline V gene encodes CDR1 SEHNR and CDR2 FQNEAQ (reference sequence). The V end was cut by 5 bases, the J end by 2 bases, with 16 bases between. The CDR3 nucleotides are TGTGCCAGCAGCCAAGATGACACGCCCACCTACGAGCAGTACTTC. It specifies CASSQDDTPTYEQYF.